This T cell receptor (beta chain) was recovered during a study of regulatory T cells in long-lasting Graves disease. Study overall: Less than 3 months of antithyroid drugs had been taken by newly diagnosed Graves' patients.

Study observations and caveats: Patients with persistent Graves' had lower TCR diversity than newly diagnosed patients.

This clonotype was counted many times. Its antigen is not known. Both iRepertoire HTBI primers and Arm-PCR of CDR3 regions were used to build the TCR beta libraries. A single record per CDR3 protein comes from TCRdb applying MiXCR to the multiplex PCR reads. The sample yields some 320,000 distinct CDR3 sequences, about a sixth seen once. Time point noted: newly diagnosed GD, antithyroid drugs for less than 3 months. From RNA extracted from PBMCs, the TCR library was made. The patients were drawn from one endocrinology department in Xi'an, China. Germline CDR1 is SGHAT and CDR2 is FQNNGV. Trimming took off 0 bases at V and 9 bases at J, with 17 bases between the two ends. The CDR3 extends over 15 amino acids.

This chain joins TRBV11-2 and TRBJ1-2, with TRBD1 as a possible D gene (5 bases). This clonotype was obtained from a female donor with Graves disease. This specimen was peripheral blood mononuclear cells (PBMCs), taken at new diagnosis, from a patient treated with antithyroid drugs. The CDR3 here is CASSLEWGPSGSYTF. DNA for the CDR3: TGTGCCAGCAGCTTAGAGTGGGGCCCGTCAGGGAGCTACACCTTC.